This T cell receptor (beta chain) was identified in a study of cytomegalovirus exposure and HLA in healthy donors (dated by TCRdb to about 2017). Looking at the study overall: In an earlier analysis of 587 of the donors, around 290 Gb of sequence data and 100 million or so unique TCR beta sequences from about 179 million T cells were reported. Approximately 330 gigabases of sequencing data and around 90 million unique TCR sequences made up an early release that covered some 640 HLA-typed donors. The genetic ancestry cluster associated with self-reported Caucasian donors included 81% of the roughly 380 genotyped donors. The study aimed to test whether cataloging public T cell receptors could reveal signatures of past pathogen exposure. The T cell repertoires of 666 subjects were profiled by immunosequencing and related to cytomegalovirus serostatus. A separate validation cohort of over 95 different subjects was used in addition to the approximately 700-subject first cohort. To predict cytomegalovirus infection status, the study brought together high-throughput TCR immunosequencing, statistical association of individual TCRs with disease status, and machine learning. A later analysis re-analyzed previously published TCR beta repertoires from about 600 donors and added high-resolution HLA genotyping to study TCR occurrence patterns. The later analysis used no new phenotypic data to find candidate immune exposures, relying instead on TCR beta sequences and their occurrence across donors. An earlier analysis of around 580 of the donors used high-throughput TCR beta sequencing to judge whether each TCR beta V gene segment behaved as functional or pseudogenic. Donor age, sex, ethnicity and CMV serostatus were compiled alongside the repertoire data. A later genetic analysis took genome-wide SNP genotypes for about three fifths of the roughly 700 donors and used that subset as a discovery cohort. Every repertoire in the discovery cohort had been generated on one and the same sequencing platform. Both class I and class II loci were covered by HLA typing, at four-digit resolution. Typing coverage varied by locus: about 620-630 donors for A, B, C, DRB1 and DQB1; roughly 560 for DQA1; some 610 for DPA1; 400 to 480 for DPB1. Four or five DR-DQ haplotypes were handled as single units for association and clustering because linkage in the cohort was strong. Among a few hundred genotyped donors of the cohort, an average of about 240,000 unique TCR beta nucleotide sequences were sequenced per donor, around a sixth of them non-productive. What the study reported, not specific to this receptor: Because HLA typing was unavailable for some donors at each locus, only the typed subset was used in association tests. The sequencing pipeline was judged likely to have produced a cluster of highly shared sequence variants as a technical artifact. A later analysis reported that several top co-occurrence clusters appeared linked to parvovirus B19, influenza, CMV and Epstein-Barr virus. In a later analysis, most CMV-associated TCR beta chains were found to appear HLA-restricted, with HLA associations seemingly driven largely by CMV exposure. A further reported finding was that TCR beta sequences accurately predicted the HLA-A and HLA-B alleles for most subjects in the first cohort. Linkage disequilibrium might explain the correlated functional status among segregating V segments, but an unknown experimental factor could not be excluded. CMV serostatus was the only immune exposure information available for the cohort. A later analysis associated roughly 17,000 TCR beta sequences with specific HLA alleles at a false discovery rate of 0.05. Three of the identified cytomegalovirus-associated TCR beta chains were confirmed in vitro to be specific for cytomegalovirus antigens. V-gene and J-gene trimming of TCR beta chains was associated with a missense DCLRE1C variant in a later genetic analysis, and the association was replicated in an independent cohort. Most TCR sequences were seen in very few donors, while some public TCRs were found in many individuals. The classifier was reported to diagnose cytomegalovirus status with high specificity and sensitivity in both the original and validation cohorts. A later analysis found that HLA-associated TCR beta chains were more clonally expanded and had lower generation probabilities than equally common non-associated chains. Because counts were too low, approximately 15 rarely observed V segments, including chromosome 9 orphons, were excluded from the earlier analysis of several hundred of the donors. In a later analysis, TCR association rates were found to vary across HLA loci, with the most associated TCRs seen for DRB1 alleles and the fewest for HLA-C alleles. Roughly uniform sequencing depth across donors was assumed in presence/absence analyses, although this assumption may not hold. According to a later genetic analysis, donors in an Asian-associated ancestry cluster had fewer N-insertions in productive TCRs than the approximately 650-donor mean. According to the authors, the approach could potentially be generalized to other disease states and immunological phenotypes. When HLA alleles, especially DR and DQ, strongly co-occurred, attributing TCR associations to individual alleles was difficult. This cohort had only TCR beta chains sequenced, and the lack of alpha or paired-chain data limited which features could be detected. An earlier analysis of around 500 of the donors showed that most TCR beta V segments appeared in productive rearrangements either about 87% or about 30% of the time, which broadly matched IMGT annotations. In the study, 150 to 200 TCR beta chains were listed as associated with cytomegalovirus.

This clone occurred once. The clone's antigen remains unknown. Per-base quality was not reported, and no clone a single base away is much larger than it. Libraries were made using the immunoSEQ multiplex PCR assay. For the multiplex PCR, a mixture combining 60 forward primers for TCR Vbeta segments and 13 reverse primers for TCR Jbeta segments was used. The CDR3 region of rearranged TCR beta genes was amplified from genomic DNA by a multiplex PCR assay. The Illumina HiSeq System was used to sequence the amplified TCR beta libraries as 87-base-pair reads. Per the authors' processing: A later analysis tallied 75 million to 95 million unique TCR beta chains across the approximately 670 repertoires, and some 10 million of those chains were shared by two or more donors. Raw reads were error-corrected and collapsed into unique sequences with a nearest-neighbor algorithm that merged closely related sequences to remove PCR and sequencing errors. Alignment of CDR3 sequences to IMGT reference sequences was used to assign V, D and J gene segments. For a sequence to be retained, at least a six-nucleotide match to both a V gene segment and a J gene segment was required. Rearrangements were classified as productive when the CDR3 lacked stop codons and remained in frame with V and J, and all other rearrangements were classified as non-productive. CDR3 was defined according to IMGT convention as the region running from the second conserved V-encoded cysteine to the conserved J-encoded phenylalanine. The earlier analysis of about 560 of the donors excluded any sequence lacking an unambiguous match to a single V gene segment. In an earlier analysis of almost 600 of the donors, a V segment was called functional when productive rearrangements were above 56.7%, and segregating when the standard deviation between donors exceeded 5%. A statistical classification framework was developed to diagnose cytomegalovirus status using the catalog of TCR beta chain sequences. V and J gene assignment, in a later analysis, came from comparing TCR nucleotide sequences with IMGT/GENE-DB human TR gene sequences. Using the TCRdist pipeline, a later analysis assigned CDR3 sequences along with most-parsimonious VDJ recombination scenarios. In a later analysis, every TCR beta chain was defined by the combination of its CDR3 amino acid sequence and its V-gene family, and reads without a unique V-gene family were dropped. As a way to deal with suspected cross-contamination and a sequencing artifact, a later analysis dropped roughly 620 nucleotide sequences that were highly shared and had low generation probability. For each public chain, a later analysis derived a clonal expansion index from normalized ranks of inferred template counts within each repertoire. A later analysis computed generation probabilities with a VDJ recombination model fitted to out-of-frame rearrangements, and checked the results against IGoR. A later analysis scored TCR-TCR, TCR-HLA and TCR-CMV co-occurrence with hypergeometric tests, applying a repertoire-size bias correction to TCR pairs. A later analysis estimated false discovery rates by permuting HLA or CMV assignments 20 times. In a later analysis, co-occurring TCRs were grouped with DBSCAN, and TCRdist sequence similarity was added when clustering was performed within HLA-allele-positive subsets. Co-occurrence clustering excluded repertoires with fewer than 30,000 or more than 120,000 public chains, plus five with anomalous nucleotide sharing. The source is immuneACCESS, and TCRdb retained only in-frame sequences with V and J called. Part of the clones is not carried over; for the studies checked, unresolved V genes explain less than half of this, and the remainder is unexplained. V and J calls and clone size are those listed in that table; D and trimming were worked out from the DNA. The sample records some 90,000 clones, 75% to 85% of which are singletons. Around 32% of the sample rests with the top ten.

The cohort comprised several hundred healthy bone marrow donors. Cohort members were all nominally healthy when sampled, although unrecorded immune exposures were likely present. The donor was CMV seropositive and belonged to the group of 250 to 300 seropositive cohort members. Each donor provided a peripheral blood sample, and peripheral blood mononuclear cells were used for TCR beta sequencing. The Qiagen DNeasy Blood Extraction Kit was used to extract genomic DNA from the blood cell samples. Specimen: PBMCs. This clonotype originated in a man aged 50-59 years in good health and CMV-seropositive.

At the DNA level, the sequence is TGTGCCAGCAGCTTCACTGAGGGCCACGAGCAGTACTTC. Protein translation: CASSFTEGHEQYF. The chain links TRBV5-6 with TRBJ2-7; 5 matching bases give a weak D call of TRBD2. CDR1 SGHDT and CDR2 YYEEEE were looked up in the germline V gene. The junction carries 11 bases between V and J, which are trimmed by 2 bases and 5 bases respectively. Including cysteine and phenylalanine, the CDR3 has 13 amino acids. Of the read, only the CDR3 DNA is kept; its 39 bases are in frame from base 1.